This T cell receptor (beta chain) was obtained from a study of T cell responses to AZD1222 COVID-19 vaccine. Per the germline V gene, CDR1 is MNHNY and CDR2 is SVGAGI (reference sequence). The CDR3 contains 14 residues. V lost 6 bases and J lost 3, with 12 bases in between. The assay was immunoSEQ multiplex PCR, and TCRdb's table has in-frame clones only and misses some. The sample yields some 110,000 clones, approximately 90% seen once. The TCR sequence derives from an adult in good health. The sequences come from peripheral blood, collected on day 0 of AZD1222 vaccination. J is TRBJ1-5 and V is TRBV6-6; tentative D call: TRBD1 (5 bases). In DNA form, the CDR3 reads TGTGCCAGCAGCCTAGACAGATACAATCAGCCCCAGCATTTT. It codes for CASSLDRYNQPQHF.